This T cell receptor (beta chain) was retrieved from a study of identical twins. The CDR3 is 13 amino acids. Germline CDR1 reads MNHNS; CDR2 reads SASEGT. The V segment lost 6 bases and the J segment 4 bases; nucleotides outside the gene matches: 5. This clonotype was seen a few times. A universal primer site was created by template switching, with the cDNA bearing unique molecular identifiers. TCRdb independently ran MiXCR on the 5' RACE reads; one entry per CDR3 protein. Of 500,000 or so distinct CDR3 sequences in the sample, roughly a fifth were seen once. No donor was unhealthy or non-Caucasian. The same data also went into a second study, on T cells expressing NK-cell markers. That paper adds: Most of the eight sequenced donors were HCMV-seropositive; one was seronegative. As a fraction of CD8+ T cells, dominant NKG2C+ clonotypes reached roughly 1.0-7.5% in 5 to 7 donors.

The TCR comes from a woman younger than 30 in good health. The sequenced material came from CD4+ T cells sorted from blood. The chain recombines TRBV6-1 with TRBJ2-7, with 8 bases identical to TRBD1. The CDR3 nucleotides read TGTGCCAGCAGCCGGACAGGGAGGTACGAGCAGTACTTC. Residues: CASSRTGRYEQYF.